What follows are 27 T cell receptor beta chains derived from one specimen sequenced in a study of neurological immune-mediated disorders. One entry per CDR3 protein, called by TCRdb with MiXCR from the 5' RACE reads. The table lists 50,000 or so distinct CDR3 sequences, 3% to 3.5% of them singletons. Sequencing was done on a sample of PBMCs. The origin of the receptors is a man aged 35 to 55 with multiple sclerosis.

This clonotype was seen more than once but under ten times. The chain couples TRBV7-6 to TRBJ2-1; 7 bases line up with TRBD1. The ends lost 4 bases at V and 4 bases at J; junction bases unmatched: 4. Germline-derived CDR1 and CDR2 are SGHVS and FNYEAQ. The length of the CDR3 is 14 residues. CDR3 DNA: TGTGCCAGCAGCTGGGGACAGCGGTACAATGAGCAGTTCTTC. Amino acids: CASSWGQRYNEQFF.

This clonotype was found a few times. The rearrangement links TRBV5-1 to TRBJ2-5; 9 nucleotides line up with TRBD1. This CDR3 has 14 residues. Trimming at V came to 4 bases and at J to 4 bases, leaving 5 bases not matched to a gene. The germline V gene has CDR1 SGHRS and CDR2 YFSETQ. The CDR3 DNA follows: TGCGCCAGCAGCGTGACGACAGGGGGAGAGACCCAGTACTTC. It specifies CASSVTTGGETQYF.

This clonotype has a count of ten or more. The chain joins TRBV7-3 to TRBJ2-3; 10 bases map to TRBD2. Trimming removed 5 bases from V and 5 bases from J; junction bases left unmatched: 4. CDR1 and CDR2 from the germline V gene are SGHTA and FQGTGA. CDR3 length: 14 residues. The CDR3: CASSPGTSVDTQYF. The DNA of the CDR3 is TGTGCCAGCAGCCCCGGGACTAGCGTAGATACGCAGTATTTT.

At least ten counts were recorded for this clonotype. The CDR3 reads CASRRDSSYEQYF. As DNA, the CDR3 is TGTGCCAGCAGAAGGGACAGCTCCTACGAGCAGTACTTC. V and J are TRBV6-6 and TRBJ2-7; TRBD1 agrees at 7 bases. The length of the CDR3 is 13 residues. The V and J ends lost 6 bases and 0 bases, in that order; junction bases with no gene match: 2. Germline V gene sequence: CDR1 MNHNY, CDR2 SVGAGI (reference sequence).

Many counts were recorded for this clonotype. The chain carries TRBV25-1 and TRBJ1-2; D uncertain. The CDR3 has 14 amino acids. The V gene's germline CDR1 is MGHDK and CDR2 SYGVNS. V gave up 4 bases and J gave up 3 bases, with 12 bases separating them. The CDR3 loop is CASSGLGPYYGYTF. As DNA, the CDR3 is TGTGCCAGCAGTGGGTTGGGCCCCTACTATGGCTACACCTTC.

This clonotype was seen ten or more times. The J gene is TRBJ2-2, the V gene TRBV11-2; D may match TRBD1 or TRBD2 (6 bases each). Germline CDR1 is SGHAT and CDR2 is FQNNGV. V lost 5 bases and J 4 bases, leaving 17 bases between the germline ends. The CDR3 loop spans 16 amino acids. The CDR3 nucleotides read TGTGCCAGCAGCCTGAGTCCGGGGGCGGGCACCGGGGAGCTGTTTTTT. It is translated as CASSLSPGAGTGELFF.

A few counts support this clonotype. This chain joins TRBV12-3 or TRBV12-4 and TRBJ2-3, with 11 bases matching TRBD1. With 6 bases clipped from V and 2 bases from J, the junction kept 10 bases outside the gene matches. There are 17 residues in the CDR3. CDR3 nucleotide sequence: TGTGCCAGCAGGGATTCCGGGACAGGGGGTTTCACAGATACGCAGTATTTT. Its protein is CASRDSGTGGFTDTQYF.

This clonotype was seen ten or more times. This sequence joins TRBV20-1 and TRBJ1-2, with D hard to call. This CDR3 region has 11 residues. Germline V gene lookup returns CDR1 DFQATT and CDR2 SNEGSKA (reference sequence). Trimming removed 0 bases at V and 5 bases at J, with 4 bases between. The CDR3 spells CSARDPYGYTF. CDR3 DNA sequence: TGCAGTGCTAGAGACCCGTATGGCTACACCTTC.

This clonotype has a count of ten or more. This rearrangement joins TRBV29-1 to TRBJ2-2; maybe TRBD2 (5 bases). CDR3 length: 13 residues. Between the trimmed V and J ends, which lost 5 bases and 4 bases, there was a span of 11 bases. CDR1 is SQVTM, CDR2 ANQGSEA, per germline. In DNA, the CDR3 is TGCAGCGTTCCAGCGGCGGGCACCGGGGAGCTGTTTTTT. This sequence encodes CSVPAAGTGELFF.

This clonotype occurred many times. V gene TRBV12-3 or TRBV12-4 combines with J gene TRBJ2-5; a possible D gene is TRBD2 (6 bases). Trimming cost V 6 bases and J 3 bases, with 17 bases left between them. The length of the CDR3 is 15 residues. The CDR3 region is CASSTGTRGEETQYF. Here the CDR3 DNA reads TGTGCCAGCAGCACCGGGACCCGCGGGGAAGAGACCCAGTACTTC.

This clonotype was picked up many times. The rearrangement uses TRBV5-1 and TRBJ2-2; perhaps TRBD1 as D (6 bases). Trimming stripped 7 bases from V and 2 bases from J, with 9 bases between. The CDR3 is 13 amino acids. Germline V gene sequence: CDR1 SGHRS, CDR2 YFSETQ. Here the CDR3 reads CASQTGNTGELFF. For the CDR3, the DNA is TGCGCCAGCCAGACAGGAAACACCGGGGAGCTGTTTTTT.

This clonotype was counted many times. The V call is TRBV29-1, the J call TRBJ2-7; 7 bases match TRBD1. V was clipped by 6 bases and J by 2 bases; unmatched bases: 10. Germline-derived CDR1 and CDR2 are SQVTM and ANQGSEA. This CDR3 spans 14 amino acids. DNA for the CDR3: TGCAGCGTAGACCTTGGGGACAGCACCTACGAGCAGTACTTC. Encoded protein: CSVDLGDSTYEQYF.

The table lists this clonotype with many counts. The chain carries TRBV20-1 and TRBJ2-7, with 9 bases lining up with TRBD1. The CDR3 consists of 13 residues. V lost 6 bases and J lost 3; bases outside the gene matches: 6. CDR1 is DFQATT and CDR2 is SNEGSKA in the germline V gene (reference sequence). As DNA, the CDR3 is TGCAGTGCCAGTAGGGACAGGGTCTACGAGCAGTACTTC. Translated: CSASRDRVYEQYF.

This clonotype was detected many times. The chain links TRBV12-3 or TRBV12-4 to TRBJ1-2, with 7 bases aligning to TRBD1. V dropped 7 bases and J dropped 7; count of bases not matched to a gene: 12. There are 14 residues in the CDR3. DNA for the CDR3: TGTGCCAGCACCCTCGGACAGGAGGACCTTGGCTACACCTTC. Amino acid sequence: CASTLGQEDLGYTF.

A note on this clonotype: This may come from a read error, since a much larger clone is one base off. The rearrangement uses TRBV6-5 and TRBJ2-7; tentative D call: TRBD2 (5 bases). In germline, CDR1 is MNHEY, CDR2 SVGAGI. The CDR3 runs to 13 residues. Trimming removed 6 bases from V and 0 bases from J, with 9 bases in between. The CDR3 sequence: CASSRESSYEQYF. The CDR3 coding sequence is TGTGCCAGCAGCCGGGAAAGCTCCTACGAGCAGTACTTC.

Many counts were recorded for this clonotype. The V call is TRBV20-1, the J call TRBJ2-5; tentative D call: TRBD1 (5 bases). The V end was cut by 8 bases, the J end by 5 bases, with 15 bases between. CDR1 is DFQATT and CDR2 is SNEGSKA in the germline V gene (reference sequence). The CDR3 loop spans 12 amino acids. CDR3 sequence reads: CSRALPGETQYF. Written as DNA, the CDR3 is TGCAGTCGGGCGCTGCCAGGGGAGACCCAGTACTTC.

This clonotype was detected ten times or more. The gene calls are TRBV10-2 and TRBJ2-2, with D hard to call. The germline V gene encodes CDR1 WSHSY and CDR2 SAAADI. The CDR3 is made up of 15 amino acids. V shed 2 bases and J shed 2 bases, with 9 bases lying between them. The CDR3 DNA sequence: TGCGCCAGCAGTGAGGGGGTGCCTAACACCGGGGAGCTGTTTTTT. Amino acids: CASSEGVPNTGELFF.

Points on this clonotype: A much larger clone is a single base away; this may be a read error. The chain employs TRBV6-1 and TRBJ2-7; D is possibly TRBD1 (6 bases). This CDR3 comprises 14 residues. Germline CDR1 is MNHNS and CDR2 is SASEGT. V shed 10 bases and J shed 0 bases, with 16 bases lying between them. In DNA, the CDR3 is TGTGCCACCCATCCGGGACAAAGCTCCTACGAGCAGTACTTC. It encodes CATHPGQSSYEQYF.

This clonotype was recorded at least ten times. The V and J genes are TRBV29-1 and TRBJ2-2; tentatively, D is TRBD2 (6 bases). The CDR3 has 15 amino acids. V was pared by 5 bases and J by 6 bases, with 19 bases between. Germline CDR1 SQVTM, CDR2 ANQGSEA. The CDR3 DNA follows: TGCAGCGTTCGTGGCAGACTAGTCCGCGCCGGGGAGCTGTTTTTT. Amino acid sequence: CSVRGRLVRAGELFF.

This clonotype was picked up a small number of times. A read error is possible here, since a much larger clone lies one base away. V usage is TRBV5-5 and J usage is TRBJ1-3; D remains unclear. This CDR3 is built from 15 residues. Trimming shortened V by 3 bases and J by 3 bases, and 13 bases separated the two germline ends. Germline V lookup: CDR1 SGHKS, CDR2 YYEKEE (reference sequence). In DNA form, the CDR3 reads TGTGCCAGCAGCTCCTATAAAGAAAGTGGAAACACCATATATTTT. This translates into CASSSYKESGNTIYF.

This clonotype has a count of ten or more. The chain is built from TRBV5-1 and TRBJ2-7; maybe TRBD1 (5 bases). CDR1 SGHRS and CDR2 YFSETQ come from the germline V gene. Trimming took off 0 bases at V and 2 bases at J, with 12 bases between the two ends. The CDR3 is 15 residues long. The CDR3 here is CASSLEVTAAYEQYF. The CDR3, as DNA: TGCGCCAGCAGCTTGGAAGTGACAGCCGCCTACGAGCAGTACTTC. Together with reference TRBV5-1 and TRBJ2-7, the CDR3 gives the full variable domain: KAGVTQTPRYLIKTRGQQVTLSCSPISGHRSVSWYQQTPGQGLQFLFEYFSETQRNKGNFPGRFSGRQFSNSRSEMNVSTLELGDSALYLCASSLEVTAAYEQYFGPGTRLTVT.

This clonotype was counted many times. The chain carries TRBV7-8 and TRBJ1-6; 7 bases are a match to TRBD1. The CDR3 has 15 amino acids. The V segment lost 5 bases and the J segment 3 bases; nucleotides outside the gene matches: 4. Germline loops: CDR1 SGHVS, CDR2 FQNEAQ. The CDR3 bases are TGTGCCAGCAGCCAACAGGGGCTCTATAATTCACCCCTCCACTTT. Translating it yields CASSQQGLYNSPLHF. The full variable domain, rest sourced from reference TRBV7-8 and TRBJ1-6, is GAGVSQSPRYKVAKRGQDVALRCDPISGHVSLFWYQQALGQGPEFLTYFQNEAQLDKSGLPSDRFFAERPEGSVSTLKIQRTQQEDSAVYLCASSQQGLYNSPLHFGNGTRLTVT.

This clonotype was found many times. This sequence joins TRBV6-5 and TRBJ2-2; the match to TRBD1 covers 9 bases. Germline trimming cut 7 bases from V and 3 bases from J; bases unmatched to any gene: 6. Germline CDR1 is MNHEY and CDR2 is SVGAGI. This CDR3 has 15 residues. The CDR3 DNA reads TGTGCCAGCAATATACAGGGGGCCGACACCGGGGAGCTGTTTTTT. Residues: CASNIQGADTGELFF.

This clonotype has ten or more counts. The V call is TRBV20-1, the J call TRBJ2-3; 8 bases align to TRBD2. The CDR3 consists of 12 residues. The V gene's germline CDR1 is DFQATT and CDR2 SNEGSKA (reference sequence). Trimming removed 3 bases from V and 11 bases from J; junction bases left unmatched: 7. This CDR3 reads CSASGGSGEQYF. CDR3 DNA sequence: TGCAGTGCTAGCGGGGGTAGCGGGGAGCAGTATTTT.

This clonotype was seen repeatedly, ten times or more. The chain uses TRBV5-1 and TRBJ1-1, with 10 positions matching TRBD1. Germline V CDR1 and CDR2: SGHRS, YFSETQ. The ends lost 4 bases at V and 4 bases at J; junction bases unmatched: 13. The CDR3 loop spans 17 amino acids. CDR3 in amino acids: CASSLETGGWSSTEAFF. Here the CDR3 DNA reads TGCGCCAGCAGCCTCGAGACAGGGGGCTGGTCAAGCACTGAAGCTTTCTTT.

This clonotype was seen many times. The chain links TRBV20-1 to TRBJ1-6; 10 bases agree with TRBD1. The CDR3 is 16 residues long. The germline gives CDR1 DFQATT, CDR2 SNEGSKA (reference sequence). Trimming removed 6 bases from V and 3 bases from J; junction bases left unmatched: 8. CDR3 sequence reads: CSAQVGTGDYNSPLHF. Here the CDR3 DNA reads TGCAGTGCCCAGGTGGGGACAGGGGACTATAATTCACCCCTCCACTTT.

This clonotype was detected ten times or more. V usage is TRBV20-1 and J usage is TRBJ1-5; D unclear. Germline values: CDR1 DFQATT, CDR2 SNEGSKA (reference sequence). The V end lost 2 bases, the J end lost 7 bases, and 15 bases lay between the germline ends. This CDR3 has 14 residues. The CDR3 DNA follows: TGCAGTGCTAGACTTCCCAACGGTGGGCAGCCCCAGCATTTT. Translation gives CSARLPNGGQPQHF.